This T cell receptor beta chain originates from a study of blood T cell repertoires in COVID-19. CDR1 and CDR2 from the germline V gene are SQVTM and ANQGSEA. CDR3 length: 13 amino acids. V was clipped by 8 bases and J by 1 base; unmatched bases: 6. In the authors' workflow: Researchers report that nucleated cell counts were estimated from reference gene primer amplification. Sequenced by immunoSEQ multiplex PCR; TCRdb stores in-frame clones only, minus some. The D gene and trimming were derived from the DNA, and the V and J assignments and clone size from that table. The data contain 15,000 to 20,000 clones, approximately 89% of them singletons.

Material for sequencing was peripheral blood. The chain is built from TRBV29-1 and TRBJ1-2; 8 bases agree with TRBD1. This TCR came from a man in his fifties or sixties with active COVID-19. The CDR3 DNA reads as TGCAGCTTCCGGGACAGGAATAACTATGGCTACACCTTC. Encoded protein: CSFRDRNNYGYTF.